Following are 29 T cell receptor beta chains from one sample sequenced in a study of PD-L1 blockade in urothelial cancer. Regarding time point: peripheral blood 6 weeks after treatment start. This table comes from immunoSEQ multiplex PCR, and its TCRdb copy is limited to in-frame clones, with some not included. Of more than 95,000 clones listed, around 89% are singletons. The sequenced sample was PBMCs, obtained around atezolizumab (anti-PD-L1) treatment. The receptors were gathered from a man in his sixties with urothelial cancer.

CDR3 DNA: TGTGCCAGCAGCTCGGGACTAGACGGTGGTGAGCAGTTCTTC. Its protein product is CASSSGLDGGEQFF. The chain combines TRBV7-9 with TRBJ2-1; 8 nucleotides match TRBD2. In germline, CDR1 is SEHNR, CDR2 FQNEAQ (reference sequence). The CDR3 runs 14 residues. V shed 4 bases, J shed 9 bases, and the junction held 8 bases outside the gene matches.

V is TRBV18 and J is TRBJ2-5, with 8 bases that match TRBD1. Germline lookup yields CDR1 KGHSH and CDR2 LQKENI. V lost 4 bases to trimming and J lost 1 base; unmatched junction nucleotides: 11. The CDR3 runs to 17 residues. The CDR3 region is CASSRNLPGQGQETQYF. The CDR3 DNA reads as TGTGCCAGCTCACGAAACCTCCCCGGACAGGGCCAAGAGACCCAGTACTTC.

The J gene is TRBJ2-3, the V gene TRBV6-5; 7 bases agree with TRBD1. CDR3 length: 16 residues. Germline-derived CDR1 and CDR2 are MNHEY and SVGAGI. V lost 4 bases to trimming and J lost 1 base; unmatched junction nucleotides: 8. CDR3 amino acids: CASSSPGGWGTDTQYF. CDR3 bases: TGTGCCAGCAGTTCCCCAGGGGGATGGGGCACAGATACGCAGTATTTT.

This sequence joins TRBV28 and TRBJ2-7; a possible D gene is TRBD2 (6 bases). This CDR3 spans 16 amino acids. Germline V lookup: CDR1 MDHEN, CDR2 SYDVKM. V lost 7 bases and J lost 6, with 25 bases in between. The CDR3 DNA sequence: TGTGCCAGCAATCCCCACAGCTGGGGGGAGTTTGGCGAGCAGTACTTC. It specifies CASNPHSWGEFGEQYF. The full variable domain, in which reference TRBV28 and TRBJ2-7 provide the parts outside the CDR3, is DVKVTQSSRYLVKRTGEKVFLECVQDMDHENMFWYRQDPGLGLRLIYFSYDVKMKEKGDIPEGYSVSREKKERFSLILESASTNQTSMYLCASNPHSWGEFGEQYFGPGTRLTVT.

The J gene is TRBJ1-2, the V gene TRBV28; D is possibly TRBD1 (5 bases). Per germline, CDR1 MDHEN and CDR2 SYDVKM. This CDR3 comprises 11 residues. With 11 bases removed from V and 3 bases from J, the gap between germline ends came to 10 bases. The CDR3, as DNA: TGTGCCTGCCGGGGGGACTATGGCTACACCTTC. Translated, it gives CACRGDYGYTF.

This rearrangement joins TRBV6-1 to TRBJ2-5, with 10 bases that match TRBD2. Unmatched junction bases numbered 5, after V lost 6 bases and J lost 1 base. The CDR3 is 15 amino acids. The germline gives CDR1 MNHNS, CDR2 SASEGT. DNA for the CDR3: TGTGCCAGCAGAAGACTAGCGGGCCCCCAAGAGACCCAGTACTTC. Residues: CASRRLAGPQETQYF.

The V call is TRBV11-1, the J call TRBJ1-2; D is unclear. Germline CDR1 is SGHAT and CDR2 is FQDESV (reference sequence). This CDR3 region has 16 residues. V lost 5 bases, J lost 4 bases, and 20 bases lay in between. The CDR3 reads CASSPSGEPDSYGYTF. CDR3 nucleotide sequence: TGTGCCAGCAGCCCATCGGGTGAGCCCGATAGCTATGGCTACACCTTC.

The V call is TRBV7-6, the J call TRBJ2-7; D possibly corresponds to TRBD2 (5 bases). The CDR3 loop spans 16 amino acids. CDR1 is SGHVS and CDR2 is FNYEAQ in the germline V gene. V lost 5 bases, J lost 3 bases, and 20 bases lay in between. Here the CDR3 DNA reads TGTGCCAGCAGCCCCGCAATAGGTCGAGGACTCTACGAGCAGTACTTC. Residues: CASSPAIGRGLYEQYF.

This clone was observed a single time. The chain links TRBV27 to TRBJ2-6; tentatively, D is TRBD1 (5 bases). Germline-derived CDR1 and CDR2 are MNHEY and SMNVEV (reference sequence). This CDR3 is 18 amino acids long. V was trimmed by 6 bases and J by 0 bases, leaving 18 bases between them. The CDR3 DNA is TGTGCCAGCAGACTCTGGGGCAGTAACCCCTCTGGGGCCAACGTCCTGACTTTC. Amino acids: CASRLWGSNPSGANVLTF.

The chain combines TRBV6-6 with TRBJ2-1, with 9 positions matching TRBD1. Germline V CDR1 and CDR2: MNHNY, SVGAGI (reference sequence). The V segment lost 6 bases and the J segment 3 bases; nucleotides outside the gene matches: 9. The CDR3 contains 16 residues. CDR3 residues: CASSLERDRVYNEQFF. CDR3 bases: TGTGCCAGCAGCTTGGAGAGGGACAGGGTCTACAATGAGCAGTTCTTC.

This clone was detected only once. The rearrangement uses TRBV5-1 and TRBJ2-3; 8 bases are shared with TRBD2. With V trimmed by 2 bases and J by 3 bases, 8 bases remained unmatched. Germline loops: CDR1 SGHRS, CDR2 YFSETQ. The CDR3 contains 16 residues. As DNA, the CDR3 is TGCGCCAGCAGCTTAGGGGTAGCGGGGCTAACAGATACGCAGTATTTT. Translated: CASSLGVAGLTDTQYF.

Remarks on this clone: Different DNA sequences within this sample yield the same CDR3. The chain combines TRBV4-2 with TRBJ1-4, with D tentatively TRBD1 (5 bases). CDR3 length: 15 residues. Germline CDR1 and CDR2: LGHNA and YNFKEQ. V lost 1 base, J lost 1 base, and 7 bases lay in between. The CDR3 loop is CASSQVGQTNEKLFF. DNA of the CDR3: TGTGCCAGCAGCCAAGTGGGGCAAACTAATGAAAAACTGTTTTTT.

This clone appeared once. CDR3: CASGLAGLGDYEQYF. For the CDR3, the DNA is TGTGCTAGTGGTTTGGCCGGACTAGGAGACTACGAGCAGTACTTC. This chain connects TRBV12-5 to TRBJ2-7; 7 positions match TRBD2. After removal of 1 base from V and 3 bases from J, the junction contained 6 bases not matched to a gene. Germline-derived CDR1 and CDR2 are LGHNT and FRNRAP. CDR3 length: 15 residues.

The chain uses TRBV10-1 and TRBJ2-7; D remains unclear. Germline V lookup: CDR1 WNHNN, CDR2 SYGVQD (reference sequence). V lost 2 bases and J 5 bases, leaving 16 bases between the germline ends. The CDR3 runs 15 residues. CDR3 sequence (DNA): TGCGCCAGCAGTGAGGGGCCGGATATTGAACACGAGCAGTACTTC. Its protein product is CASSEGPDIEHEQYF.

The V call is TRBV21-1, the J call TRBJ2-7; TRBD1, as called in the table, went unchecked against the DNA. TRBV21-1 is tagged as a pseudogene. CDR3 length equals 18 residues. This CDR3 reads CASSKVRLHRGKGYEQYF. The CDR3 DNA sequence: TGTGCCAGCAGCAAAGTCCGGTTACATAGGGGCAAGGGGTACGAGCAGTACTTC.

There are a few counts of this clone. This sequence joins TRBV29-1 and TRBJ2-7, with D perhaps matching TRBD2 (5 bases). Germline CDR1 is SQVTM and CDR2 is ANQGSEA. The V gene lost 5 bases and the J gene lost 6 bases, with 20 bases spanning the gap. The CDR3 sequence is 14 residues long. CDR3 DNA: TGCAGCGTTATCCCTGCCCTGGCTGAGGGCGAGCAGTACTTC. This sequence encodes CSVIPALAEGEQYF.

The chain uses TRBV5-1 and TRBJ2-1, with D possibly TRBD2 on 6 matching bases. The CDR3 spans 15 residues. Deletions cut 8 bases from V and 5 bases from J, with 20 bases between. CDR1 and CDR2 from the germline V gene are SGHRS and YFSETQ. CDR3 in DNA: TGCGCCAGTAAGGGACTTCCTGGGGTGAACAATGAGCAGTTCTTC. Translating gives CASKGLPGVNNEQFF.

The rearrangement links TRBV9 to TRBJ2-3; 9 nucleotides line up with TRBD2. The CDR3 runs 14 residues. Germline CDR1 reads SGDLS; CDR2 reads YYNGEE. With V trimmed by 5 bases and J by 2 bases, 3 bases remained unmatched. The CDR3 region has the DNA TGTGCCAGCAGAGCGGGGGGTGCCACAGATACGCAGTATTTT. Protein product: CASRAGGATDTQYF.

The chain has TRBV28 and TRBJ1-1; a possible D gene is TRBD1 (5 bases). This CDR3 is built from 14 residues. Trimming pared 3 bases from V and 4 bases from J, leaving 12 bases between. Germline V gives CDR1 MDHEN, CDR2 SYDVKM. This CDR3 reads CASSLGGRGTEAFF. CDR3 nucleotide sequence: TGTGCCAGCAGTTTGGGAGGAAGGGGCACTGAAGCTTTCTTT.

CDR3 amino acids: CASSSTDIANTGELFF. Here the CDR3 DNA reads TGCGCCAGCAGCTCCACCGACATAGCGAACACCGGGGAGCTGTTTTTT. The chain links TRBV5-1 to TRBJ2-2; D unresolved. Germline values: CDR1 SGHRS, CDR2 YFSETQ. The CDR3 is 16 amino acids. Trimming stripped 3 bases from V and 0 bases from J, with 12 bases between. The full variable domain, completed using reference TRBV5-1 and TRBJ2-2, is KAGVTQTPRYLIKTRGQQVTLSCSPISGHRSVSWYQQTPGQGLQFLFEYFSETQRNKGNFPGRFSGRQFSNSRSEMNVSTLELGDSALYLCASSSTDIANTGELFFGEGSRLTVL.

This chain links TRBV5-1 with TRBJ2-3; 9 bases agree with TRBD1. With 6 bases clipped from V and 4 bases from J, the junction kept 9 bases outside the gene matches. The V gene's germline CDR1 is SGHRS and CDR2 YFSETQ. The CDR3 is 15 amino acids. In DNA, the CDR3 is TGCGCCAGCACCCCGGGACAGGGTTTGTCAGATACGCAGTATTTT. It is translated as CASTPGQGLSDTQYF.

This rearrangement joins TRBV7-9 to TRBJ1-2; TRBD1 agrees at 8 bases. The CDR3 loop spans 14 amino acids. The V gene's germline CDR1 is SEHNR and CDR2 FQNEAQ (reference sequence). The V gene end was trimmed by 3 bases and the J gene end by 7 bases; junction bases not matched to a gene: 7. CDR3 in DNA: TGTGCCAGCAGCTTCGGACAGGGTGGTCGTGGCTACACCTTC. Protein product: CASSFGQGGRGYTF. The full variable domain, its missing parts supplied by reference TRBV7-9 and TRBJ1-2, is DTGVSQNPRHKITKRGQNVTFRCDPISEHNRLYWYRQTLGQGPEFLTYFQNEAQLEKSRLLSDRFSAERPKGSFSTLEIQRTEQGDSAMYLCASSFGQGGRGYTFGSGTRLTVV.

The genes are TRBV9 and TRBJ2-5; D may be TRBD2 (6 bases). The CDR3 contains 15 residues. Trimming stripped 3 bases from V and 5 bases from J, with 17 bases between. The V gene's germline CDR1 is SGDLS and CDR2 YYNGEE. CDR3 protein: CASSARLALKETQYF. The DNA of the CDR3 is TGTGCCAGCAGCGCCCGTCTAGCGCTGAAGGAGACCCAGTACTTC.

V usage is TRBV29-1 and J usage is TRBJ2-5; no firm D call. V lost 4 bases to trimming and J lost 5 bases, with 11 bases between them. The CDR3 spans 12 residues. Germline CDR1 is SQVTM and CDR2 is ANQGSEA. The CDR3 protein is CSVGSVLETQYF. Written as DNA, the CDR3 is TGCAGCGTTGGGAGTGTATTGGAGACCCAGTACTTC.

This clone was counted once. CDR3 coding DNA: TGTGCCTTTGGGACGAGCGTCGGGAGGGTATTGGAGACCCAGTACTTC. Its translation: CAFGTSVGRVLETQYF. This chain joins TRBV30 and TRBJ2-5, with TRBD2 matching 8 bases. Germline V CDR1 and CDR2: GTSNPN, SVGIG (reference sequence). V shed 7 bases, J shed 5 bases, and the junction held 18 bases outside the gene matches. CDR3 length: 16 residues.

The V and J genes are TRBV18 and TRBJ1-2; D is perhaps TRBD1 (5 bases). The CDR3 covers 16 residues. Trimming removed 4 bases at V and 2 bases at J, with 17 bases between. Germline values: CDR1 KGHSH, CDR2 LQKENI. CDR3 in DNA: TGTGCCAGCTCACTCCTACAGGACGGACGAAACTATGGCTACACCTTC. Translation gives CASSLLQDGRNYGYTF.

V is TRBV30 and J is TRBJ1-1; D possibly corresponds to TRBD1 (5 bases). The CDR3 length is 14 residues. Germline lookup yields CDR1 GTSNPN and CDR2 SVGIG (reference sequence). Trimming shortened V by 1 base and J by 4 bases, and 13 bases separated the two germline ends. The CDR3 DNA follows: TGTGCCTGGAGTGAAGGGGTGACGGGCACTGAAGCTTTCTTT. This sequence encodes CAWSEGVTGTEAFF.

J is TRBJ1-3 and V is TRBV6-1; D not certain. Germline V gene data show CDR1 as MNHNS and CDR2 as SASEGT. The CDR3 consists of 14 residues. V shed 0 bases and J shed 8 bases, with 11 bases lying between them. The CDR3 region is CASSEAWATDTIYF. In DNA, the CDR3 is TGTGCCAGCAGTGAAGCTTGGGCCACCGACACCATATATTTT.

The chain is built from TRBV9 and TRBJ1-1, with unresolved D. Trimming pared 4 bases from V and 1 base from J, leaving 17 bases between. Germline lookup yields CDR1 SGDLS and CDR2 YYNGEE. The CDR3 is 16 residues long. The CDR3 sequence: CASSPDNPRQNTEAFF. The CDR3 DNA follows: TGTGCCAGCAGCCCAGACAACCCCCGGCAGAACACTGAAGCTTTCTTT.